The 8 T cell receptor beta chains in this list originate from one sample, sequenced in a study of blood T cell repertoires in COVID-19. Method: immunoSEQ multiplex PCR; TCRdb's copy keeps in-frame clones and lacks some. The sample shows 140,000 or so clones, around 90% of them seen only once. Specimen: peripheral blood. The source of these receptors is a man between 65 and 85 years old with acute or convalescent COVID-19.

This chain connects TRBV24-1 to TRBJ2-5; maybe TRBD1 (6 bases). CDR3 length equals 15 residues. Trimming stripped 3 bases from V and 1 base from J, with 11 bases between. CDR1 is KGHDR, CDR2 SFDVKD, per germline. Here the CDR3 reads CATSDPRTAQETQYF. DNA of the CDR3: TGTGCCACCAGTGATCCACGGACAGCCCAAGAGACCCAGTACTTC.

This clone was counted only a few times. This rearrangement joins TRBV12-3 or TRBV12-4 to TRBJ1-2; TRBD1 matches 8 bases. V trimming: 5 bases; J trimming: 9 bases; junction bases outside the gene matches: 8. The CDR3 length is 13 residues. The CDR3 DNA is TGTGCCAGCAGTCGGACAGGGTCTGATAGCTACACCTTC. This gives the protein CASSRTGSDSYTF.

V and J are TRBV6-1 and TRBJ2-5; the match to TRBD1 covers 7 bases. The ends lost 0 bases at V and 2 bases at J; junction bases unmatched: 15. The CDR3 consists of 19 residues. Germline values: CDR1 MNHNS, CDR2 SASEGT. The CDR3 nucleotides read TGTGCCAGCAGTGAAGCTCAAAGGGGGCCCTACCATTTTCAAGAGACCCAGTACTTC. Its translation: CASSEAQRGPYHFQETQYF.

This sequence joins TRBV5-6 and TRBJ2-2, with a possible D match to TRBD1 (5 bases). Germline-derived CDR1 and CDR2 are SGHDT and YYEEEE. The CDR3 totals 14 residues. Trimming took off 2 bases at V and 2 bases at J, with 7 bases between the two ends. The CDR3 loop is CASSFGQNTGELFF. For the CDR3, the DNA is TGTGCCAGCAGCTTCGGACAAAACACCGGGGAGCTGTTTTTT. Full variable domain (remainder filled in from reference TRBV5-6 and TRBJ2-2): DAGVTQSPTHLIKTRGQQVTLRCSPKSGHDTVSWYQQALGQGPQFIFQYYEEEERQRGNFPDRFSGHQFPNYSSELNVNALLLGDSALYLCASSFGQNTGELFFGEGSRLTVL.

This chain uses TRBV7-8 with TRBJ1-4; 7 bases fit TRBD1. There are 16 residues in the CDR3. The V and J ends lost 1 base and 2 bases, in that order; junction bases with no gene match: 4. Germline assignment: CDR1 SGHVS and CDR2 FQNEAQ. The CDR3 DNA sequence: TGTGCCAGCAGCTTAGGACAGGGCCCTACTAATGAAAAACTGTTTTTT. This gives the protein CASSLGQGPTNEKLFF.

The gene calls are TRBV27 and TRBJ1-4; 7 bases map to TRBD1. With 6 bases clipped from V and 7 bases from J, the junction kept 8 bases outside the gene matches. This CDR3 is built from 14 residues. Germline V gene sequence: CDR1 MNHEY, CDR2 SMNVEV (reference sequence). The CDR3 nucleotides are TGTGCCAGCAGGCCAGGGGGATTCCTTGAAAAACTGTTTTTT. This sequence encodes CASRPGGFLEKLFF.

The chain uses TRBV5-1 and TRBJ2-3, with 8 bases that match TRBD2. CDR3 length: 15 amino acids. V trimming: 0 bases; J trimming: 2 bases; junction bases outside the gene matches: 2. The germline CDR1 and CDR2 sequences are SGHRS and YFSETQ. In DNA form, the CDR3 reads TGCGCCAGCAGCTTGGAACTAGCGGTCACAGATACGCAGTATTTT. Encoded protein: CASSLELAVTDTQYF. Variable domain in full (rest from reference TRBV5-1 and TRBJ2-3): KAGVTQTPRYLIKTRGQQVTLSCSPISGHRSVSWYQQTPGQGLQFLFEYFSETQRNKGNFPGRFSGRQFSNSRSEMNVSTLELGDSALYLCASSLELAVTDTQYFGPGTRLTVL.

V gene TRBV29-1 combines with J gene TRBJ2-7; TRBD1 matches 10 bases. Germline assignment: CDR1 SQVTM and CDR2 ANQGSEA. With V trimmed by 1 base and J by 2 bases, 2 bases remained unmatched. The CDR3 totals 14 residues. Here the CDR3 reads CSVEAGTGAYEQYF. CDR3 DNA: TGCAGCGTTGAAGCCGGGACAGGGGCCTACGAGCAGTACTTC.